The 3 T cell receptor beta chains presented below share a single source sample, sequenced in a study of cytomegalovirus exposure and HLA in healthy donors. Clones were read by immunoSEQ multiplex PCR, and TCRdb kept only the in-frame ones, dropping some. Seen here are 250,000 to 400,000 clones, 70% to 90% observed once, and the top ten hold roughly 0.88%. Sample: PBMCs. The source is a man aged 30-40 years in good health and CMV-seronegative.

The chain joins TRBV11-2 to TRBJ1-1; 7 nucleotides line up with TRBD1. The germline V gene has CDR1 SGHAT and CDR2 FQNNGV. The J segment lost 7 bases and the V segment lost 4 bases, leaving 9 bases of the junction unmatched. The CDR3 consists of 14 residues. CDR3 sequence: CASSSKPTGSEAFF. CDR3 nucleotide sequence: TGTGCCAGCAGCTCCAAACCGACAGGGAGTGAAGCTTTCTTT.

The gene calls are TRBV7-6 and TRBJ2-5, with TRBD2 matching 14 bases. J gave up 0 bases and V 4 bases, and 1 base lay outside the gene matches. The CDR3 is 16 amino acids. Germline values: CDR1 SGHVS, CDR2 FNYEAQ. The CDR3 nucleotides are TGTGCCAGCAGCTGGACTAGCGGGGGGTACCAAGAGACCCAGTACTTC. As protein: CASSWTSGGYQETQYF.

The genes are TRBV10-3 and TRBJ2-7, with D maybe TRBD1 (5 bases). V lost 6 bases and J 0 bases, leaving 9 bases between the germline ends. The CDR3 is made up of 13 amino acids. Germline V CDR1 and CDR2: ENHRY, SYGVKD. CDR3 DNA sequence: TGTGCCATCAGAGGGGTGAGCTCCTACGAGCAGTACTTC. Translation gives CAIRGVSSYEQYF.